The T cell receptor beta chain under discussion was sequenced for a study of T cell responses to AZD1222 COVID-19 vaccine. The V gene's germline CDR1 is ENHRY and CDR2 SYGVKD. This CDR3 has 13 amino acids. The ends were cut back, 0 bases at V and 5 bases at J, with 7 bases in the middle. Sequencing was performed with immunoSEQ multiplex PCR; in TCRdb, only in-frame clones are kept and a portion is missing. The table shows roughly 110,000 clones, with 80% to 85% occurring only once. The source material was peripheral blood, sampled on day 0 of AZD1222 vaccination. The sequence derives from an adult in good health. The V call is TRBV10-3, the J call TRBJ1-2; D gene uncertain. This chain's CDR3 is CAISESQEYGYTF. CDR3 sequence (DNA): TGTGCCATCAGTGAGTCGCAGGAATATGGCTACACCTTC.